This T cell receptor beta chain was captured in a study of PD-1 blockade in classical Hodgkin lymphoma. Every patient had relapsed following autologous stem cell transplantation, and cohorts differed in brentuximab vedotin exposure. In the case of this clone: The antigen remains unidentified.

Sequenced by immunoSEQ multiplex PCR; TCRdb stores in-frame clones only, minus some. Here the sample spans 57,000 or so clones, about 91% being singletons. CDR1 is MGHDK, CDR2 SYGVNS, per germline. The CDR3 covers 15 residues. Trimming shortened V by 1 base and J by 4 bases, and 13 bases separated the two germline ends. Findings and limits, study-wide: Complete responders possessed baseline diversity comparable to newly diagnosed patients.

Sequenced material: peripheral blood mononuclear cells (PBMCs), taken at baseline. The rearrangement links TRBV25-1 to TRBJ1-1; D ambiguous. The TCR comes from a human donor with classical Hodgkin lymphoma. The CDR3 sequence is CASSEFTPDTTEAFF. The CDR3 DNA follows: TGTGCCAGCAGTGAATTCACCCCAGATACCACTGAAGCTTTCTTT.